One sample yielded the 24 T cell receptor beta chains listed below, sequenced in a study of type 1 and type 2 diabetes patients. Amplification started from genomic DNA. The TCR beta CDR3 region was amplified using 30 forward and 13 reverse primers. MiXCR, run by TCRdb on the multiplex PCR reads, gives a single entry per CDR3 protein. Of approximately 260,000 distinct CDR3 sequences listed, more than 40% are singletons. Input material: peripheral blood mononuclear cells (PBMCs). Source of these receptors: a man between 18 and 29 years old with type 2 diabetes.

This clonotype appeared a single time. The CDR3 protein is CASSPWTGMGTEAFF. DNA for the CDR3: TGTGCCAGCAGTCCATGGACCGGGATGGGCACTGAAGCTTTCTTT. This rearrangement joins TRBV27 to TRBJ1-1; no reliable D call. Trimming left V 5 bases short and J 4 bases short, with 17 bases between. The CDR3 is 15 amino acids. Germline values: CDR1 MNHEY, CDR2 SMNVEV (reference sequence).

This clonotype was counted at least ten times. V gene TRBV2 combines with J gene TRBJ1-5, with 8 bases fitting TRBD1. The CDR3 is 15 amino acids. Germline V gene lookup returns CDR1 SNHLY and CDR2 FYNNEI. V was pared by 4 bases and J by 2 bases, with 4 bases of the junction left unmatched. The CDR3 spells CASSAGQGRNQPQHF. The CDR3 DNA reads as TGTGCCAGCAGTGCCGGACAGGGCCGCAATCAGCCCCAGCATTTT.

The chain is built from TRBV7-7 and TRBJ1-1; maybe TRBD1 (5 bases). V gave up 7 bases and J gave up 3 bases, with 15 bases separating them. The germline CDR1 and CDR2 sequences are SSHAT and FNYEAQ (reference sequence). The CDR3 has 14 amino acids. The CDR3 bases are TGTGCCAGCATCCCCACGTGGGGGGACACTGAAGCTTTCTTT. Translation gives CASIPTWGDTEAFF.

This clonotype has a handful of counts. This chain uses TRBV19 with TRBJ2-3; TRBD1 matches at 8 bases. Trimming removed 4 bases from V and 1 base from J; junction bases left unmatched: 1. Germline V gives CDR1 LNHDA, CDR2 SQIVND (reference sequence). This CDR3 region has 14 residues. This CDR3 reads CASSTDRGTDTQYF. The CDR3 nucleotides are TGTGCCAGTAGTACGGACAGGGGCACAGATACGCAGTATTTT.

V and J are TRBV15 and TRBJ1-3; no clear D. CDR1 is LNHNV and CDR2 is YYDKDF in the germline V gene (reference sequence). Trimming pared 0 bases from V and 7 bases from J, leaving 13 bases between. The CDR3 is 15 residues long. The DNA for the CDR3 is TGTGCCACCAGCAGAGATGCCGGGTTTGGGAACACCATATATTTT. Protein sequence: CATSRDAGFGNTIYF.

The V call is TRBV28, the J call TRBJ1-2, with D unresolved. Germline V gene lookup returns CDR1 MDHEN and CDR2 SYDVKM. The V end lost 10 bases, the J end lost 1 base, and 10 bases lay between the germline ends. The CDR3 is 12 residues long. In DNA form, the CDR3 reads TGTGCCACCCGCCTCGGTAACTATGGCTACACCTTC. This translates into CATRLGNYGYTF.

V is TRBV20-1 and J is TRBJ2-3; 7 bases map to TRBD1. Germline CDR1 and CDR2: DFQATT and SNEGSKA (reference sequence). The CDR3 runs to 16 residues. Unmatched junction bases numbered 15, after V lost 3 bases and J lost 6 bases. CDR3 DNA: TGCAGTGCTAGGAATCTTCGGGGACAGCAACTTGATACGCAGTATTTT. It specifies CSARNLRGQQLDTQYF.

V gene TRBV5-1 combines with J gene TRBJ2-5; 15 bases agree with TRBD2. The J call may be wrong; the DNA end is better matched by TRBJ2-1. The CDR3 length is 15 residues. Germline V lookup: CDR1 SGHRS, CDR2 YFSETQ. The CDR3 sequence is CASSTGTSGGYEQFF. The CDR3 coding sequence is TGCGCCAGCAGCACCGGGACTAGCGGGGGGTATGAGCAGTTCTTC.

The chain links TRBV2 to TRBJ2-7; 7 nucleotides agree with TRBD1. V lost 2 bases, J lost 3 bases, and 7 bases stayed unmatched. The germline CDR1 and CDR2 sequences are SNHLY and FYNNEI. The CDR3 runs to 15 residues. CDR3 DNA sequence: TGTGCCAGCAGTGAAAGAGGGGGCTTTCTCTACGAGCAGTACTTC. This codes for CASSERGGFLYEQYF.

The chain employs TRBV20-1 and TRBJ2-1; D remains unclear. The ends were cut back, 3 bases at V and 2 bases at J, with 8 bases in the middle. The CDR3 runs to 13 residues. Germline V gene lookup returns CDR1 DFQATT and CDR2 SNEGSKA (reference sequence). The CDR3 coding sequence is TGCAGTGCTAGTACTCCCCCCTACAATGAGCAGTTCTTC. It specifies CSASTPPYNEQFF.

Comment on this clonotype: As the CDR3 is not closed by the conserved phenylalanine or tryptophan, this likely results from a read error. The genes are TRBV4-2 and TRBJ2-2, with D possibly matching TRBD2 (5 bases). Germline CDR1 reads LGHNA; CDR2 reads YNFKEQ. The CDR3 is made up of 15 amino acids. The V end lost 2 bases, the J end lost 5 bases, and 12 bases lay between the germline ends. The CDR3 loop is CASSQWELGTGELFI. CDR3 DNA sequence: TGTGCCAGCAGCCAATGGGAGTTAGGGACCGGGGAGCTGTTTATT.

V gene TRBV11-3 combines with J gene TRBJ1-6; 8 bases match TRBD1. This CDR3 comprises 14 residues. After removal of 1 base from V and 9 bases from J, the junction contained 2 bases not matched to a gene. From germline, CDR1 is SGHNT and CDR2 YENEEA. CDR3 bases: TGTGCCAGCAGCTTAGCAGGGGGCGCTTCACCCCTCCACTTT. Protein product: CASSLAGGASPLHF.

The chain carries TRBV28 and TRBJ2-1, with 10 bases identical to TRBD1. The CDR3 consists of 14 residues. Unmatched junction bases numbered 3, after V lost 3 bases and J lost 7 bases. The germline CDR1 and CDR2 sequences are MDHEN and SYDVKM. As DNA, the CDR3 is TGTGCCAGCAGTTTGACAGGGGGCCAGAATGAGCAGTTCTTC. It encodes CASSLTGGQNEQFF.

The V and J genes are TRBV28 and TRBJ1-2; no clear D. The V end lost 8 bases, the J end lost 2 bases, and 6 bases lay between the germline ends. This CDR3 has 11 amino acids. Germline CDR1 reads MDHEN; CDR2 reads SYDVKM. CDR3 nucleotides: TGTGCCAGCCAACGGAACTATGGCTACACCTTC. Translating gives CASQRNYGYTF.

V is TRBV27 and J is TRBJ1-2; 7 nucleotides match TRBD1. CDR3 length: 15 residues. Germline loops: CDR1 MNHEY, CDR2 SMNVEV (reference sequence). V lost 3 bases, J lost 3 bases, and 7 bases stayed unmatched. Here the CDR3 DNA reads TGTGCCAGCAGTTTTTTTTCAGGGGGGCACTATGGCTACACCTTC. Translated, it gives CASSFFSGGHYGYTF.

The chain carries TRBV6-5 and TRBJ1-1; D gene uncertain. Germline V CDR1 and CDR2: MNHEY, SVGAGI. The length of the CDR3 is 13 residues. Trimming shortened V by 6 bases and J by 1 base, and 9 bases separated the two germline ends. The CDR3 DNA sequence: TGTGCCAGCAGCCTGACATCGAACACTGAAGCTTTCTTT. It is translated as CASSLTSNTEAFF.

The CDR3 region has the DNA TGTGCCGGTCAAATGGACGGAGACTCCTACAATGAGCAGTTCTTC. Residues: CAGQMDGDSYNEQFF. The V gene is TRBV7-2, the J gene TRBJ2-1; D not resolved. This CDR3 has 15 residues. CDR1 is SGHTA and CDR2 is FQGNSA in the germline V gene. V gave up 11 bases and J gave up 0 bases, with 17 bases separating them.

V usage is TRBV30 and J usage is TRBJ2-3; D gene ambiguous. Germline assignment: CDR1 GTSNPN and CDR2 SVGIG (reference sequence). The ends were cut back, 3 bases at V and 1 base at J, with 8 bases in the middle. This CDR3 region has 13 residues. The CDR3 loop is CAWRLGGTDTQYF. The DNA for the CDR3 is TGTGCCTGGAGGCTCGGAGGCACAGATACGCAGTATTTT.

At least ten counts were recorded for this clonotype. V is TRBV15 and J is TRBJ1-2; no clear D gene. From germline, CDR1 is LNHNV and CDR2 YYDKDF (reference sequence). The V gene lost 0 bases and the J gene lost 3 bases, with 5 bases spanning the gap. The CDR3 spans 13 residues. CDR3 nucleotide sequence: TGTGCCACCAGCAGAGATCTATACTATGGCTACACCTTC. Residues: CATSRDLYYGYTF.

Comment on this clonotype: This sequence may be a read error, since a much larger clone differs from it by one base. The V gene is TRBV10-3, the J gene TRBJ1-1, with 7 bases identical to TRBD1. Germline V gene sequence: CDR1 ENHRY, CDR2 SYGVKD. This CDR3 spans 14 amino acids. The CDR3 nucleotides are TGTGCCAGCAGTGAGCGACAGGGAAGCGGTGAAGCTTTCTTT. Its translation: CASSERQGSGEAFF.

The rearrangement uses TRBV7-8 and TRBJ1-1; D possibly corresponds to TRBD1 (5 bases). Trimming stripped 5 bases from V and 7 bases from J, with 17 bases between. This CDR3 contains 14 residues. Germline CDR1 reads SGHVS; CDR2 reads FQNEAQ. This CDR3 reads CASSTIDSPNEAFF. CDR3 bases: TGTGCCAGCAGCACGATAGACAGCCCCAATGAAGCTTTCTTT.

The CDR3 reads CSARDNHYEQYF. As DNA, the CDR3 is TGCAGTGCTAGAGATAATCATTACGAGCAGTACTTC. The chain links TRBV20-1 to TRBJ2-7; no reliable D call. Germline CDR1 is DFQATT and CDR2 is SNEGSKA (reference sequence). The CDR3 covers 12 residues. Between the trimmed V and J ends, which lost 0 bases and 4 bases, there was a span of 7 bases.

This clonotype was counted between two and nine times. This chain uses TRBV30 with TRBJ1-1, with D possibly matching TRBD1 (5 bases). CDR3 length: 13 residues. Trimming left V 4 bases short and J 8 bases short, with 17 bases between. Germline V gene data show CDR1 as GTSNPN and CDR2 as SVGIG (reference sequence). CDR3 in DNA: TGTGCCTGGACCCTTCTGGGGGGACGGGAAGCTTTCTTT. Amino acid sequence: CAWTLLGGREAFF.

The chain uses TRBV9 and TRBJ1-6; 9 positions match TRBD1. The CDR3 is made up of 14 amino acids. From germline, CDR1 is SGDLS and CDR2 YYNGEE. With V trimmed by 4 bases and J by 8 bases, 4 bases remained unmatched. Here the CDR3 DNA reads TGTGCCAGCAGCCAATGGGACAGGGATTCACCCCTCCACTTT. It yields the protein CASSQWDRDSPLHF.